This entry describes one TCR beta chain. This sample was taken from a study of blood T cell repertoires in COVID-19. Study-level background: Acute-phase and convalescent COVID-19 samples originated in the United States, Italy and Spain. In each case, the material was cDNA or gDNA derived from T cells, B-cell-depleted T cells, or PBMCs.

Germline loops: CDR1 KGHDR, CDR2 SFDVKD. Trimming took off 10 bases at V and 4 bases at J, with 13 bases between the two ends. The CDR3 extends over 12 amino acids. Some clones are missing from TCRdb's copy, which holds only in-frame ones; the method was immunoSEQ multiplex PCR. The data contain under 250,000 clones, about 83% of them singletons. The receptor's source is a human donor in a cohort sampled during active COVID-19. This sequence joins TRBV24-1 and TRBJ2-7, with D possibly being TRBD1 (6 bases). Material for sequencing was peripheral blood. The CDR3 DNA reads TGTGCCACTTCCGACAGGTCTTACGAGCAGTACTTC. It yields the protein CATSDRSYEQYF.